This T cell receptor beta chain was identified during a study of cytomegalovirus exposure and HLA in healthy donors. Study results and limitations: Among the sequence variants, a highly shared cluster was likely an artifact of sequencing. Because they were indistinguishable, some V segments, including TRBV6-2 and TRBV6-3, were excluded. DRB1 showed the most TCR associations and HLA-C the fewest in a later analysis, as rates varied by HLA locus.

A remark on this clone: What it recognizes is unknown.

CDR3 length: 16 amino acids. Looked up from germline, CDR1 is MNHEY and CDR2 is SVGAGI. V was shortened by 0 bases and J by 11 bases, with 22 bases between the two germline ends. Primers included in the PCR were 60 Vbeta and 13 Jbeta primers. Per the original methods: Roughly 10 million shared chains were among about 80 million unique TCR beta chains counted in a later analysis. The table came from immunoSEQ multiplex PCR; TCRdb's copy has only in-frame clones and leaves some out. The DNA was the basis for D and trimming; V, J and clone size are from that table. The sample lists 75,000 to 80,000 clones; around 82% were seen once.

The material sequenced was PBMCs. The chain combines TRBV6-5 with TRBJ1-1; TRBD1 might be the D (6 bases). The TCR comes from a male donor in good health and CMV-seronegative. The CDR3 DNA reads TGTGCCAGCAGTTACTCGGTCCCGACAATCGTCCAGGGGGCTTTCTTT. Translation gives CASSYSVPTIVQGAFF.